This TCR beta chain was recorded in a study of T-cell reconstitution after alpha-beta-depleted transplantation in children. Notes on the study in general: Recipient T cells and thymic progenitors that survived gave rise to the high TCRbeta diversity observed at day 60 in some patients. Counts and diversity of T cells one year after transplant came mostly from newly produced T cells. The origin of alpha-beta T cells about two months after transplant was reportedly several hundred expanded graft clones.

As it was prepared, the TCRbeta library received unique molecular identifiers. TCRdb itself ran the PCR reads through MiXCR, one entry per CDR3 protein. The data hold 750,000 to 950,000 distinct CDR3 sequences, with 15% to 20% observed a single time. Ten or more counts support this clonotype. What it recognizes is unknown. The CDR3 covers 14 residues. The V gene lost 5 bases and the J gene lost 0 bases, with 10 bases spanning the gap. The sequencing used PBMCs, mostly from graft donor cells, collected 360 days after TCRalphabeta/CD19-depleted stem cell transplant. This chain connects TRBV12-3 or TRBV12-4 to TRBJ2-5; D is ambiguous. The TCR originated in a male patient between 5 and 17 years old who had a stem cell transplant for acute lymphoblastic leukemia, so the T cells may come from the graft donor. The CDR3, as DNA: TGTGCCAGCAGTGTCGGACCGAACCAAGAGACCCAGTACTTC. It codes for CASSVGPNQETQYF.